This record covers a single TCR beta chain. Its antigen is still unknown. These data belong to a study of CXCR3-negative and CXCR3-positive naive CD8 T cells. General observations from the study: The study found CXCR3 expression partially decreased after cryopreservation and ran most assays on fresh PBMCs. Relative to memory CD8+ cells, whose diversity was much lower, both naive subsets had comparably high diversity.

This CDR3 spans 14 amino acids. Germline-derived CDR1 and CDR2 are SGHTA and FQGNSA. The sorting of each CD8+ T cell subset was done in triplicate, at roughly 300,000 cells each. CD45RO-CCR7+CD27+CD95- marked naive CD8+ T cells. Via 5' RACE with UMI labels, TRB cDNA libraries were prepared. TCRdb reprocessed the 5' RACE reads and reports one entry per CDR3 protein, with no DNA. The clone table shows about 62,000 distinct CDR3 sequences, with the ten largest holding more than 4%. The sample consisted of naive CXCR3- CD8+ T cells from blood. The subset denotes: CD45RO-CCR7+CD27+CD95- naive CD8+ T cells lacking CXCR3 (TNR3-). The sequence came from a human donor in good health. Some clones in this sample may be carry-over from other donors' samples. The chain uses TRBV7-2 and TRBJ2-5; lacking DNA, the TRBD2 call made by TCRdb goes unchecked. CDR3 residues: CASSRGLAGETQYF.